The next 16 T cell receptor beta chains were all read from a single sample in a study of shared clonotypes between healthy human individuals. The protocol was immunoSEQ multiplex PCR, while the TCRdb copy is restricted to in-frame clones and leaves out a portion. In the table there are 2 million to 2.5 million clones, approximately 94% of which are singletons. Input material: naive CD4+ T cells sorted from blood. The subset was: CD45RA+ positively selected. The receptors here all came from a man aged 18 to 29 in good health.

CDR3 sequence (DNA): TGCGCCAGTGGGGGAGACACAGATACGCAGTATTTT. Translation: CASGGDTDTQYF. The chain is built from TRBV5-1 and TRBJ2-3; D might be TRBD1 or TRBD2, each matching 5 bases. Looked up from germline, CDR1 is SGHRS and CDR2 is YFSETQ. This CDR3 is 12 amino acids long. V dropped 8 bases and J dropped 2 bases, with 9 bases sitting between them.

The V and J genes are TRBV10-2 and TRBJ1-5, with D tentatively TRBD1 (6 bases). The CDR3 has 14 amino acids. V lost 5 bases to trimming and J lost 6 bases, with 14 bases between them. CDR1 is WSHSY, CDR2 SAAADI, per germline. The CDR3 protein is CASSSQGLGQPQHF. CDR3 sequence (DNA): TGCGCCAGCAGTTCGCAGGGGTTGGGTCAGCCCCAGCATTTT.

The CDR3: CASSLSGQGANGELFF. The DNA for the CDR3 is TGCGCCAGCAGCTTGAGTGGACAGGGGGCTAACGGGGAGCTGTTTTTT. The J gene is TRBJ2-2, the V gene TRBV5-1; 11 bases align to TRBD1. V lost 1 base and J lost 7; bases outside the gene matches: 6. CDR1 and CDR2 (germline): SGHRS, YFSETQ. The CDR3 covers 16 residues.

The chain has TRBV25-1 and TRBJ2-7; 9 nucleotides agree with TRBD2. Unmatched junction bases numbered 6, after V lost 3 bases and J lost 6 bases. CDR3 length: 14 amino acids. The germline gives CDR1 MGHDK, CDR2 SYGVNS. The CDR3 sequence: CASSEAGGVLEQYF. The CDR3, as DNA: TGTGCCAGCAGTGAGGCGGGAGGGGTCCTCGAGCAGTACTTC.

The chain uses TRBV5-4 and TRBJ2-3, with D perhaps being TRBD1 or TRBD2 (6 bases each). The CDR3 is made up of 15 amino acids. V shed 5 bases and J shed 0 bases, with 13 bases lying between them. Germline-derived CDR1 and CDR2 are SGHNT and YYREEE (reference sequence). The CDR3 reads CASREGGPSTDTQYF. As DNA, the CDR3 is TGTGCCAGCAGGGAAGGGGGGCCAAGCACAGATACGCAGTATTTT.

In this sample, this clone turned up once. CDR3 coding DNA: TGTGCCAGCAGCTTTAGAGGAGGCGCTAATGAAAAACTGTTTTTT. Translating gives CASSFRGGANEKLFF. The chain carries TRBV5-4 and TRBJ1-4; D gene unclear. CDR1 is SGHNT and CDR2 is YYREEE in the germline V gene (reference sequence). This CDR3 comprises 15 residues. Trimming took off 2 bases at V and 3 bases at J, with 11 bases between the two ends. The entire variable domain, with the rest obtained from reference TRBV5-4 and TRBJ1-4, is as follows: ETGVTQSPTHLIKTRGQQVTLRCSSQSGHNTVSWYQQALGQGPQFIFQYYREEENGRGNFPPRFSGLQFPNYSSELNVNALELDDSALYLCASSFRGGANEKLFFGSGTQLSVL.

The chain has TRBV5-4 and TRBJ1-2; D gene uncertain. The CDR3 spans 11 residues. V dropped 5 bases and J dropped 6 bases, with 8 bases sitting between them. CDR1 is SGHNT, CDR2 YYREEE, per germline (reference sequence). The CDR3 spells CASSGEDGYTF. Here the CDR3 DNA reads TGTGCCAGCAGTGGAGAGGATGGCTACACCTTC.

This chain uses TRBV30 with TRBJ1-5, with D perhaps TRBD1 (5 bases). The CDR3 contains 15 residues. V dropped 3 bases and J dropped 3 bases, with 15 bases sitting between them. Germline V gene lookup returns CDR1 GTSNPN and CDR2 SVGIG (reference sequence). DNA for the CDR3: TGTGCCTGGAGCGTGCCCTCAGGGTCCAATCAGCCCCAGCATTTT. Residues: CAWSVPSGSNQPQHF.

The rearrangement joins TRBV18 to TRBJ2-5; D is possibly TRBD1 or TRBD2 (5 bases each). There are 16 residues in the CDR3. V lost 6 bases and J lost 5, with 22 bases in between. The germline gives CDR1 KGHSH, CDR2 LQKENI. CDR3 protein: CASSPPNGALRETQYF. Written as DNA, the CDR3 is TGTGCCAGCTCCCCCCCCAACGGGGCCCTCCGGGAGACCCAGTACTTC.

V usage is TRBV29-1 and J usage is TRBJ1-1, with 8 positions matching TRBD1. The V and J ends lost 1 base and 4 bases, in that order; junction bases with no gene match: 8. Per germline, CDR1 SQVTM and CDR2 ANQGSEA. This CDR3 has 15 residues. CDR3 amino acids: CSVEGPRQGFTEAFF. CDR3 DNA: TGCAGCGTTGAAGGTCCTCGACAGGGGTTCACTGAAGCTTTCTTT.

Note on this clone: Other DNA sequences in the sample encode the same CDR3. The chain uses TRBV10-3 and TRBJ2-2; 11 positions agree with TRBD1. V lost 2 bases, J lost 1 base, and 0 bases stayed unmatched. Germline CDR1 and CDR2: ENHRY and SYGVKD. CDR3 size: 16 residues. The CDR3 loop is CAISEGTGGNTGELFF. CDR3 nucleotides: TGTGCCATCAGTGAGGGGACAGGGGGGAACACCGGGGAGCTGTTTTTT.

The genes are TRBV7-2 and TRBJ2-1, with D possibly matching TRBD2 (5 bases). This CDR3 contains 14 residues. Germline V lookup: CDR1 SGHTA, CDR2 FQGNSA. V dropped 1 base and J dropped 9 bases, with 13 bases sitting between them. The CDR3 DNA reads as TGTGCCAGCAGCTTAGTAGTGGGAGTAAGTGAGCAGTTCTTC. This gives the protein CASSLVVGVSEQFF.

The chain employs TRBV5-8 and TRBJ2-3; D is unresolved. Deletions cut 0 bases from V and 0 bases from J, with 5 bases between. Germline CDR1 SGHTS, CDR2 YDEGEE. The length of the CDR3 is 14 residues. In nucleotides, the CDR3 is TGTGCCAGCAGCTTGGACACTAGCACAGATACGCAGTATTTT. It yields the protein CASSLDTSTDTQYF.

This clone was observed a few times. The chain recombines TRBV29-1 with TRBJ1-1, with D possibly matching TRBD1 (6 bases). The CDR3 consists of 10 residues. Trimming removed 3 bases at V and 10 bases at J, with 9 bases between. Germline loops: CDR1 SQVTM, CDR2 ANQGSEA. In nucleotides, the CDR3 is TGCAGCGTTGACAGGGGAATAGCTTTCTTT. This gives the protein CSVDRGIAFF.

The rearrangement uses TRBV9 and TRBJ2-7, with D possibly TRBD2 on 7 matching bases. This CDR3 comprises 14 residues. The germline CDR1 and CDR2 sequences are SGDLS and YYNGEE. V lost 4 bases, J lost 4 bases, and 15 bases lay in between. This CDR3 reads CASSPEGGGYEQYF. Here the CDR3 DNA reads TGTGCCAGCAGCCCTGAGGGAGGGGGATACGAGCAGTACTTC.

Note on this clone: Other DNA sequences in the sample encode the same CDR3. The CDR3 DNA sequence: TGTGCCAGCAGCTTGCAGGAAAACACTGAAGCTTTCTTT. It codes for CASSLQENTEAFF. This sequence joins TRBV7-6 and TRBJ1-1; D gene uncertain. The germline V and J ends were trimmed by 3 bases and 2 bases, with 7 bases remaining between them. This CDR3 is 13 amino acids long. Germline assignment: CDR1 SGHVS and CDR2 FNYEAQ.